This TCR beta chain emerged from a study of blood T cell repertoires in COVID-19 (dated by TCRdb to 2019 to 2021). Study-wide context: Samples from collaborators originated in the United States, Italy and Spain and spanned both the acute and convalescent phases of COVID-19. The samples were drawn from the first 160 participants of the ongoing ImmuneRACE study and from 1,254 subjects provided by 6 global collaborators. The dataset comprised deeply sampled blood TCRbeta repertoires from subjects exposed to, actively infected with, or recovered from COVID-19. Where available, HLA class I and class II types were taken from metadata supplied by the sample provider and were not determined by assay-based typing. Nearly every sample came with metadata listing a de-identified subject ID, COVID-19 status, age in years and sex. The repertoires were released in a freely available public database intended as a resource for research on the immune response to SARS-CoV-2. The material from the prospective study consisted of cDNA or gDNA derived from T cells, B-cell-depleted T cells, or PBMCs. Overall results and qualifications from the work: The quantity of clinical and demographic metadata differed by source and by participant and was supplied without curation.

TCRbeta CDR3 regions were amplified from genomic DNA using the immunoSEQ Assay, a bias-controlled multiplex PCR. As for how the authors treated the data: Within the assay, amplification of reference gene primers was used to estimate how many nucleated cells each sample contained. To quantify the absolute abundance of each unique TCRbeta CDR3 rearrangement, sequence reads were collapsed and filtered. For each sample, productive Simpson clonality was calculated by taking the square root of Simpson's diversity index across productive rearrangements. TCRdb holds this immuneACCESS table with in-frame rearrangements only. Some clones are missing; in checked studies, unresolved V genes explain under half, and the rest has no known cause. D and trimming come from the DNA, and the V and J calls and clone size come from that table. In this sample the table shows hundreds of thousands of clones, about 82% of which occur a single time. The ten top clones hold roughly 4.6% of the sample.

One collaborating source in Seattle enrolled patients while the patients were actively infected and followed the patients over time throughout the course of disease. Whole blood was collected in K2EDTA tubes by collaborating institutions according to the institutions' own protocols. For TCRbeta analysis, collaborators shipped samples in one of three forms: frozen whole blood, isolated PBMCs, or DNA extracted from either of those sample types. In its sample, this clone was seen once. Its target antigen remains unknown. Qualities for individual bases were not recorded, and no much larger clone is one base off. CDR1 and CDR2 are read off the germline V gene (reference sequence) as LNHNV and YYDKDF. The CDR3 goes from the cysteine to the phenylalanine over 14 residues. Just CDR3 DNA is preserved here, 42 bases in frame from base 1. V and J lose 0 bases and 4 bases, and a span of 9 bases separates them.

The TCR sequence derives from a man in his forties or fifties with COVID-19, enrolled during active disease. Sequencing was performed on peripheral blood. Recombination linked TRBV15 to TRBJ1-1; the best D guess is TRBD1, with 5 bases matching. The CDR3 amino acid sequence is: CATSRDGGVTEAFF. The DNA sequence is TGTGCCACCAGCAGAGATGGGGGGGTCACTGAAGCTTTCTTT.